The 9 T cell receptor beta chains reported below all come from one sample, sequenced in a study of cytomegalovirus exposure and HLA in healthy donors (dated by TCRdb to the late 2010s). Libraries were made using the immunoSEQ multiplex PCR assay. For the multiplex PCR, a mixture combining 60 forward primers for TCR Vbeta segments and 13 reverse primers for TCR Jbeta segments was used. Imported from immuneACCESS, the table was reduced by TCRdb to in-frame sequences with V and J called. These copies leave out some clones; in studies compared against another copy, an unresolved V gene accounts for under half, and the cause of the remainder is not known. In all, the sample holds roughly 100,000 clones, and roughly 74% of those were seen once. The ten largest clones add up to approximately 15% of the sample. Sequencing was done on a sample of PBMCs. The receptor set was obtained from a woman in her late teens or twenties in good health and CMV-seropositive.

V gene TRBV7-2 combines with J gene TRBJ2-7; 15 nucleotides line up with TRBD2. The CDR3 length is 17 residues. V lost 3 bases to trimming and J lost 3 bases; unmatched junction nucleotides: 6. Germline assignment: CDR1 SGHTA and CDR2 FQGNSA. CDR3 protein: CASSFGTSGRWFYEQYF. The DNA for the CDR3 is TGTGCCAGCAGCTTTGGGACTAGCGGGAGGTGGTTCTACGAGCAGTACTTC.

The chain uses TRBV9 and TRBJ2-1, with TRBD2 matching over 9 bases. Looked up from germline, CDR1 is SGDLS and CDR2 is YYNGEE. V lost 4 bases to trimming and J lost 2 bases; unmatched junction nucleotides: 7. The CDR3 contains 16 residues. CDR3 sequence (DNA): TGTGCCAGCAGCCCCTCGAGCGGGGGGCCCTACAATGAGCAGTTCTTC. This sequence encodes CASSPSSGGPYNEQFF.

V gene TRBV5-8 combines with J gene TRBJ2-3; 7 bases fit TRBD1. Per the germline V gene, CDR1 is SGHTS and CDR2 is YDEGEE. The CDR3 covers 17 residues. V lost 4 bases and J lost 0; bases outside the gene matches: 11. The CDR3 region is CASSNLGTATSTDTQYF. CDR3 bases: TGTGCCAGCAGCAACCTCGGGACAGCAACTAGCACAGATACGCAGTATTTT.

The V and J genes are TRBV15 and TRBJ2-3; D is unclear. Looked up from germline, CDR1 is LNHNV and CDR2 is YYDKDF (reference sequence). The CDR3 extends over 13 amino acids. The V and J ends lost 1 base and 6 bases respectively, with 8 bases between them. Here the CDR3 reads CATSRGLVDTQYF. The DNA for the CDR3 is TGTGCCACCAGCAGAGGCCTAGTGGATACGCAGTATTTT.

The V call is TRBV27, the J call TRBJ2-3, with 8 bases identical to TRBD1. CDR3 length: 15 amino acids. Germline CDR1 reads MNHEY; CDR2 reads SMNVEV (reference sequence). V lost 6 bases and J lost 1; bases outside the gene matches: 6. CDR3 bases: TGTGCCAGCAGATCCGGGACAGGCCGCACAGATACGCAGTATTTT. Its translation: CASRSGTGRTDTQYF.

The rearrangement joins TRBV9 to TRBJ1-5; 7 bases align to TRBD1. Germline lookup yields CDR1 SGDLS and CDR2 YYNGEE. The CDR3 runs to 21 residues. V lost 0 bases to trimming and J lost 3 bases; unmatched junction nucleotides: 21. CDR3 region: CASSVVVPYRGGTAFNQPQHF. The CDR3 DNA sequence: TGTGCCAGCAGCGTAGTAGTACCATACCGGGGTGGGACAGCTTTCAATCAGCCCCAGCATTTT.

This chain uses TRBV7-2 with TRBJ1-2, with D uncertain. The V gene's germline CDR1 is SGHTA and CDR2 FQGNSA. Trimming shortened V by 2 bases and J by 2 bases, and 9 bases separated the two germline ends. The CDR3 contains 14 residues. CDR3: CASSLWELNYGYTF. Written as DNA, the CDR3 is TGTGCCAGCAGCTTATGGGAGTTAAACTATGGCTACACCTTC.

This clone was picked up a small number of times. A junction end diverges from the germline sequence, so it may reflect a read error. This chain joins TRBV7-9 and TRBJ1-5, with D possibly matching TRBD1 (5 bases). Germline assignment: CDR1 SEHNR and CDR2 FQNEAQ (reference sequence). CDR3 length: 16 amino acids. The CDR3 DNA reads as TGCGCCAGCAGCCAAGATTTGGGGGGAATCGGTCAGCCCCAGCATTTT. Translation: CASSQDLGGIGQPQHF.

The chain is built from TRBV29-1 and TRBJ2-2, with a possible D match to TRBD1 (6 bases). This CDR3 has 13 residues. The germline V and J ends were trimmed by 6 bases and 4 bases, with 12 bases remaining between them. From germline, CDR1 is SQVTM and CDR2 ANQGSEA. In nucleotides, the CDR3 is TGCAGCGTCTATGAAGGGGGCACCGGGGAGCTGTTTTTT. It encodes CSVYEGGTGELFF.